Following are 10 T cell receptor beta chains from one sample sequenced in a study of blood T cell repertoires in COVID-19. Method: immunoSEQ multiplex PCR; TCRdb's copy keeps in-frame clones and lacks some. The table includes about 33,000 clones, approximately 85% detected once. Sequences were obtained from peripheral blood. These receptors were obtained from a human donor in a cohort sampled during active COVID-19.

The chain couples TRBV7-6 to TRBJ2-2, with D possibly TRBD1 on 5 matching bases. Deletions cut 4 bases from V and 0 bases from J, with 12 bases between. Germline-derived CDR1 and CDR2 are SGHVS and FNYEAQ. CDR3 length: 16 residues. The DNA of the CDR3 is TGTGCCAGCAGCTATTCAGGGTCCACGAACACCGGGGAGCTGTTTTTT. Translated: CASSYSGSTNTGELFF.

The chain joins TRBV24-1 to TRBJ2-2, with D perhaps TRBD2 (5 bases). CDR1 and CDR2 from the germline V gene are KGHDR and SFDVKD. Trimming left V 3 bases short and J 2 bases short, with 9 bases between. The CDR3 length is 15 residues. CDR3 in amino acids: CATSDSGVNTGELFF. Here the CDR3 DNA reads TGTGCCACCAGTGATAGCGGAGTAAACACCGGGGAGCTGTTTTTT.

This clone was detected only a few times. The rearrangement joins TRBV24-1 to TRBJ1-2; D uncertain. CDR1 is KGHDR, CDR2 SFDVKD, per germline. The length of the CDR3 is 13 residues. Trimming cost V 4 bases and J 2 bases, with 7 bases left between them. CDR3 sequence (DNA): TGTGCCACCAGTGACTTCGAGAACTATGGCTACACCTTC. The encoded protein is CATSDFENYGYTF.

With respect to this clone: Other DNA sequences in the sample encode the same CDR3. The chain combines TRBV24-1 with TRBJ2-1; the D is unclear. V dropped 3 bases and J dropped 4 bases, with 15 bases sitting between them. Looked up from germline, CDR1 is KGHDR and CDR2 is SFDVKD. CDR3 length: 16 residues. The CDR3 protein is CATSDATPGAYNEQFF. The CDR3 region has the DNA TGTGCCACCAGTGATGCGACCCCTGGAGCGTACAATGAGCAGTTCTTC.

V is TRBV9 and J is TRBJ2-7, with TRBD2 matching 8 bases. Germline CDR1 is SGDLS and CDR2 is YYNGEE. After removal of 2 bases from V and 6 bases from J, the junction contained 7 bases not matched to a gene. This CDR3 contains 14 residues. The CDR3 loop is CASSVSGTRTEQYF. CDR3 DNA: TGTGCCAGCAGCGTGTCGGGGACTAGGACCGAGCAGTACTTC.

The gene calls are TRBV2 and TRBJ2-1; D gene ambiguous. The V gene's germline CDR1 is SNHLY and CDR2 FYNNEI. The CDR3 is made up of 13 amino acids. V lost 2 bases, J lost 4 bases, and 6 bases lay in between. The CDR3 region has the DNA TGTGCCAGCAGTGAAATGGCTTACAATGAGCAGTTCTTC. It specifies CASSEMAYNEQFF.

This clone was counted a single time. The rearrangement links TRBV11-1 to TRBJ1-1, with TRBD1 as a possible D gene (5 bases). Germline-derived CDR1 and CDR2 are SGHAT and FQDESV (reference sequence). The CDR3 loop spans 13 amino acids. Trimming removed 8 bases from V and 4 bases from J, with 14 bases in between. The CDR3 DNA sequence: TGTGCCAGCCAAAGGTCCGGGGGCACTGAAGCTTTCTTT. Translated: CASQRSGGTEAFF.

The rearrangement joins TRBV7-9 to TRBJ1-2, with 7 bases identical to TRBD1. Germline V gives CDR1 SEHNR, CDR2 FQNEAQ (reference sequence). The CDR3 is 12 residues long. Trimming removed 4 bases from V and 8 bases from J; junction bases left unmatched: 4. CDR3: CASSSYRGGYTF. In DNA, the CDR3 is TGTGCCAGCAGCTCCTACAGGGGCGGCTACACCTTC.

The rearrangement links TRBV7-2 to TRBJ1-2, with TRBD1 as a possible D gene (6 bases). V shed 5 bases and J shed 4 bases, with 11 bases lying between them. CDR1 is SGHTA and CDR2 is FQGNSA in the germline V gene. The CDR3 sequence is 13 residues long. In DNA form, the CDR3 reads TGTGCCAGCAGCCAGGCACAGGGCTATGGCTACACCTTC. It codes for CASSQAQGYGYTF.

This clone was counted once. This chain connects TRBV23-1 to TRBJ1-5; D is uncertain. TRBV23-1 is classed as an ORF, of uncertain function. The V gene lost 0 bases and the J gene lost 2 bases, with 14 bases spanning the gap. CDR3 length equals 17 residues. The DNA of the CDR3 is TGCGCCAGCAGTCAATCGATCAGGTCCGGTCGCAATCAGCCCCAGCATTTT. It translates to CASSQSIRSGRNQPQHF.